What follows are 30 T cell receptor beta chains derived from one specimen sequenced in a study of blood T cell repertoires in COVID-19. TCRdb keeps only in-frame clones here, not all; method: immunoSEQ multiplex PCR. This table holds approximately 280,000 clones, roughly 86% found once. Material for sequencing was PBMCs or T cells enriched from blood (not recorded which). All receptors derive from a woman aged 18-29 years who had recovered from COVID-19.

The chain joins TRBV12-3 or TRBV12-4 to TRBJ1-1; unclear D gene. CDR3 size: 13 residues. Trimming removed 3 bases at V and 0 bases at J, with 5 bases between. The CDR3 nucleotides read TGTGCCAGCAGTTTTCGGTTGAACACTGAAGCTTTCTTT. Translation: CASSFRLNTEAFF.

Here the CDR3 DNA reads TGTGCCAGCAGTCCGGGACTAGCGGGTTATGGCTACACCTTC. Translation gives CASSPGLAGYGYTF. This chain uses TRBV28 with TRBJ1-2, with D maybe TRBD1 (5 bases). This CDR3 has 14 residues. V was trimmed by 5 bases and J by 5 bases, leaving 15 bases between them. Germline lookup yields CDR1 MDHEN and CDR2 SYDVKM.

V and J are TRBV11-2 and TRBJ1-3; 8 nucleotides agree with TRBD1. Germline CDR1 and CDR2: SGHAT and FQNNGV. This CDR3 has 16 residues. Trimming removed 1 base from V and 2 bases from J; junction bases left unmatched: 4. For the CDR3, the DNA is TGTGCCAGCAGCTTAGGGTTCAGGGGGCCTGGAAACACCATATATTTT. It specifies CASSLGFRGPGNTIYF.

The chain uses TRBV2 and TRBJ2-7; no reliable D call. Trimming took off 2 bases at V and 0 bases at J, with 11 bases between the two ends. Germline loops: CDR1 SNHLY, CDR2 FYNNEI. This CDR3 spans 15 amino acids. CDR3 sequence: CASSELPWSSYEQYF. The CDR3, as DNA: TGTGCCAGCAGTGAACTTCCCTGGAGCTCCTACGAGCAGTACTTC.

This rearrangement joins TRBV6-5 to TRBJ2-1; D is undetermined. Trimming stripped 10 bases from V and 8 bases from J, with 15 bases between. Germline V lookup: CDR1 MNHEY, CDR2 SVGAGI. This CDR3 comprises 12 residues. The CDR3 loop reads CATGRSGDEQFF. The CDR3 DNA reads as TGTGCCACCGGCCGCAGTGGAGATGAGCAGTTCTTC.

The genes are TRBV7-2 and TRBJ1-2, with 7 bases aligning to TRBD1. V gave up 3 bases and J gave up 4 bases; unmatched junction bases: 8. Germline V gene sequence: CDR1 SGHTA, CDR2 FQGNSA. This CDR3 is built from 15 residues. The CDR3 region is CASSFARRGFYGYTF. The CDR3, as DNA: TGTGCCAGCAGCTTCGCCCGCAGGGGGTTCTATGGCTACACCTTC.

The chain has TRBV30 and TRBJ1-1, with D uncertain. V was clipped by 3 bases and J by 10 bases, with 21 bases between them. The CDR3 sequence is 14 residues long. CDR1 GTSNPN and CDR2 SVGIG come from the germline V gene (reference sequence). The CDR3 sequence: CAWSPPRVSVGAFF. The CDR3 bases are TGTGCCTGGAGCCCGCCTCGGGTTTCTGTAGGAGCTTTCTTT.

The chain is built from TRBV29-1 and TRBJ1-1; D unresolved. The germline V gene encodes CDR1 SQVTM and CDR2 ANQGSEA. V was shortened by 7 bases and J by 4 bases, with 16 bases between the two germline ends. The CDR3 extends over 13 amino acids. CDR3 sequence (DNA): TGCAGCGCAGATCCAACAGTGGGCACTGAAGCTTTCTTT. Translation gives CSADPTVGTEAFF.

V gene TRBV11-2 combines with J gene TRBJ2-7; tentatively, D is TRBD2 (6 bases). V lost 5 bases to trimming and J lost 2 bases, with 10 bases between them. The length of the CDR3 is 13 residues. Germline V lookup: CDR1 SGHAT, CDR2 FQNNGV. CDR3 coding DNA: TGTGCCAGCAGCCAGGGACTCCCCTACGAGCAGTACTTC. This gives the protein CASSQGLPYEQYF.

Only one count was recorded for this clone. V gene TRBV4-1 combines with J gene TRBJ1-6; 11 bases are a match to TRBD1. The length of the CDR3 is 14 residues. V gave up 6 bases and J gave up 7 bases; unmatched junction bases: 2. CDR1 is MGHRA and CDR2 is YSYEKL in the germline V gene. DNA of the CDR3: TGCGCCAGCAGGTGGACAGGGGGCAATTCACCCCTCCACTTT. This codes for CASRWTGGNSPLHF.

The CDR3 DNA reads TGTGCCTGGAGTGAAGGGCGGGCGAACACTGAAGCTTTCTTT. Translated: CAWSEGRANTEAFF. The chain carries TRBV30 and TRBJ1-1; D remains ambiguous. Germline V gene data show CDR1 as GTSNPN and CDR2 as SVGIG (reference sequence). V lost 1 base, J lost 1 base, and 10 bases lay in between. The CDR3 consists of 14 residues.

V and J are TRBV7-2 and TRBJ1-4, with D tentatively TRBD1 (5 bases). This CDR3 contains 15 residues. Trimming took off 1 base at V and 5 bases at J, with 11 bases between the two ends. CDR1 is SGHTA and CDR2 is FQGNSA in the germline V gene. CDR3 sequence (DNA): TGTGCCAGCAGCTTAGTGTCGACAGAGAATGAAAAACTGTTTTTT. It is translated as CASSLVSTENEKLFF.

CDR3 sequence (DNA): TGTGCCTGGAGTGCAGGGTTTTCCAATGAGCAGTTCTTC. It translates to CAWSAGFSNEQFF. This chain joins TRBV30 and TRBJ2-1; TRBD1 is a possible D gene (5 bases). Trimming shortened V by 1 base and J by 6 bases, and 10 bases separated the two germline ends. Looked up from germline, CDR1 is GTSNPN and CDR2 is SVGIG (reference sequence). The CDR3 contains 13 residues.

The chain joins TRBV19 to TRBJ2-5; 7 nucleotides line up with TRBD1. V trimming: 0 bases; J trimming: 10 bases; junction bases outside the gene matches: 5. Germline V gene sequence: CDR1 LNHDA, CDR2 SQIVND (reference sequence). This CDR3 has 13 amino acids. The CDR3 DNA is TGTGCCAGTAGTATAGATAGACAGGGCGTCCAGTACTTC. This sequence encodes CASSIDRQGVQYF.

This sequence joins TRBV30 and TRBJ1-2; a possible D gene is TRBD1 (5 bases). V shed 1 base and J shed 7 bases, with 13 bases lying between them. This CDR3 has 13 amino acids. CDR1 and CDR2 (germline): GTSNPN, SVGIG (reference sequence). The chain's CDR3 is CAWSGGETGGYTF. The CDR3 nucleotides read TGTGCCTGGAGTGGGGGGGAGACGGGTGGCTACACCTTC.

V and J are TRBV7-8 and TRBJ2-1, with D perhaps TRBD2 (6 bases). V lost 5 bases and J lost 9, with 20 bases in between. The CDR3 is 15 amino acids. Germline assignment: CDR1 SGHVS and CDR2 FQNEAQ. CDR3 loop: CASSPGAARRGEQFF. The CDR3 region has the DNA TGTGCCAGCAGCCCCGGGGCGGCCCGGAGGGGTGAGCAGTTCTTC. Full variable domain (outside the CDR3, taken from reference TRBV7-8 and TRBJ2-1): GAGVSQSPRYKVAKRGQDVALRCDPISGHVSLFWYQQALGQGPEFLTYFQNEAQLDKSGLPSDRFFAERPEGSVSTLKIQRTQQEDSAVYLCASSPGAARRGEQFFGPGTRLTVL.

The V call is TRBV5-5, the J call TRBJ1-5; the match to TRBD1 covers 8 bases. Trimming cost V 5 bases and J 6 bases; bases outside gene matches: 13. Germline CDR1 SGHKS, CDR2 YYEKEE (reference sequence). The CDR3 sequence is 16 residues long. In nucleotides, the CDR3 is TGTGCCAGCAGGTTCAGATTCCAGGGGGCCGGTCAGCCCCAGCATTTT. This encodes CASRFRFQGAGQPQHF.

The chain employs TRBV3-1 (or the pseudogene TRBV3-2) and TRBJ2-3; 8 bases match TRBD2. Per the germline V gene, CDR1 is LGHDT and CDR2 is YNNKEL (reference sequence). The CDR3 sequence is 17 residues long. V was pared by 0 bases and J by 2 bases, with 7 bases of the junction left unmatched. CDR3 sequence (DNA): TGTGCCAGCAGCCAAGATCTGGCGGGAGGTGTCACAGATACGCAGTATTTT. This sequence encodes CASSQDLAGGVTDTQYF.

This clone showed up just a few times. This sequence joins TRBV29-1 and TRBJ1-5, with TRBD1 matching 10 bases. CDR3 length equals 12 residues. Germline V gives CDR1 SQVTM, CDR2 ANQGSEA. Unmatched junction bases numbered 3, after V lost 4 bases and J lost 9 bases. The CDR3 coding sequence is TGCAGCGTTGCGGACAGGGGGTCGCCCCAGCATTTT. This translates into CSVADRGSPQHF.

This rearrangement joins TRBV11-3 to TRBJ2-3; the D gene is possibly TRBD2 (5 bases). The CDR3 extends over 15 amino acids. CDR1 SGHNT and CDR2 YENEEA come from the germline V gene. Trimming shortened V by 0 bases and J by 3 bases, and 10 bases separated the two germline ends. In nucleotides, the CDR3 is TGTGCCAGCAGCTTAGATGCTAGCCGGACAGATACGCAGTATTTT. It codes for CASSLDASRTDTQYF.

This clone appeared a single time. This chain joins TRBV10-3 and TRBJ2-3, with 7 bases lining up with TRBD2. CDR3 size: 15 residues. The junction had 11 bases not matched to a gene; V was cut back by 9 bases and J by 2 bases. The germline V gene encodes CDR1 ENHRY and CDR2 SYGVKD. The CDR3 here is CAIRGGEILTDTQYF. The CDR3 region has the DNA TGTGCCATAAGGGGAGGGGAAATTCTCACAGATACGCAGTATTTT.

The chain recombines TRBV4-3 with TRBJ2-1; 9 nucleotides match TRBD2. Germline CDR1 is LGHNA and CDR2 is YSLEER. J lost 9 bases, V lost 6 bases, and 9 bases had no gene match. This CDR3 contains 14 residues. The CDR3 sequence is CASSNELAGGEQFF. CDR3 sequence (DNA): TGCGCCAGCAGTAATGAACTAGCGGGCGGTGAGCAGTTCTTC.

CDR3 in amino acids: CASRTDRGTYEQYF. Here the CDR3 DNA reads TGTGCCAGCAGGACGGACAGGGGGACCTACGAGCAGTACTTC. This rearrangement joins TRBV2 to TRBJ2-7, with 10 bases that match TRBD1. V dropped 6 bases and J dropped 2; count of bases not matched to a gene: 4. Germline-derived CDR1 and CDR2 are SNHLY and FYNNEI. The CDR3 runs to 14 residues. The entire variable domain, with the rest obtained from reference TRBV2 and TRBJ2-7, is as follows: EPEVTQTPSHQVTQMGQEVILRCVPISNHLYFYWYRQILGQKVEFLVSFYNNEISEKSEIFDDQFSVERPDGSNFTLKIRSTKLEDSAMYFCASRTDRGTYEQYFGPGTRLTVT.

This clone was seen only once. V gene TRBV5-4 combines with J gene TRBJ2-1; TRBD2 aligns across 12 bases. Germline CDR1 and CDR2: SGHNT and YYREEE (reference sequence). This CDR3 has 15 amino acids. Trimming took 5 bases from V and 3 from J; bases not matched to a gene: 3. Here the CDR3 reads CASRTGLAGYNEQFF. CDR3 coding DNA: TGTGCCAGCAGGACGGGACTAGCGGGCTACAATGAGCAGTTCTTC. The variable domain in full, with the rest retrieved from reference TRBV5-4 and TRBJ2-1, is ETGVTQSPTHLIKTRGQQVTLRCSSQSGHNTVSWYQQALGQGPQFIFQYYREEENGRGNFPPRFSGLQFPNYSSELNVNALELDDSALYLCASRTGLAGYNEQFFGPGTRLTVL.

The CDR3 here is CASSVHPGRPTEAFF. The CDR3 coding sequence is TGTGCCAGCAGCGTACACCCCGGCAGGCCCACTGAAGCTTTCTTT. The chain carries TRBV9 and TRBJ1-1; no definite D call. CDR3 length equals 15 residues. The germline CDR1 and CDR2 sequences are SGDLS and YYNGEE. V lost 1 base, J lost 4 bases, and 14 bases lay in between.

The chain couples TRBV7-3 to TRBJ1-1; the D is unclear. The germline CDR1 and CDR2 sequences are SGHTA and FQGTGA. This CDR3 region has 13 residues. The V end lost 0 bases, the J end lost 3 bases, and 5 bases lay between the germline ends. CDR3 protein: CASSLTADTEAFF. The CDR3 nucleotides read TGTGCCAGCAGCTTAACAGCGGACACTGAAGCTTTCTTT.

The gene calls are TRBV28 and TRBJ1-2, with 9 bases fitting TRBD1. Germline V gives CDR1 MDHEN, CDR2 SYDVKM. The CDR3 length is 15 residues. V trimming: 1 base; J trimming: 6 bases; junction bases outside the gene matches: 6. DNA of the CDR3: TGTGCCAGCAGTTTATTAGGGACAGGGAACAATGGCTACACCTTC. Translating gives CASSLLGTGNNGYTF.

This clone appeared a few times. This chain uses TRBV5-6 with TRBJ1-2; D perhaps matches TRBD1 (6 bases). The germline V gene encodes CDR1 SGHDT and CDR2 YYEEEE. The V end lost 3 bases, the J end lost 6 bases, and 18 bases lay between the germline ends. The CDR3 runs to 15 residues. The CDR3 region has the DNA TGTGCCAGCAGCTCGCCGGGGGGGCGCATTAATGGCTACACCTTC. Amino acids: CASSSPGGRINGYTF.

The sample holds a few counts of this clone. J is TRBJ2-7 and V is TRBV27; D is possibly TRBD2 (6 bases). Germline CDR1 MNHEY, CDR2 SMNVEV (reference sequence). This CDR3 comprises 13 residues. V dropped 6 bases and J dropped 1 base, with 10 bases sitting between them. The CDR3 DNA sequence: TGTGCCAGCAGAGTACGGGAGTCCTACGAGCAGTACTTC. Translated, it gives CASRVRESYEQYF.

The chain joins TRBV30 to TRBJ1-1, with D unclear. Looked up from germline, CDR1 is GTSNPN and CDR2 is SVGIG (reference sequence). V lost 5 bases to trimming and J lost 2 bases, with 12 bases between them. This CDR3 is built from 13 residues. CDR3 nucleotides: TGTGCCTGGGGGCCCAGTTTCAACACTGAAGCTTTCTTT. This encodes CAWGPSFNTEAFF. Based on the CDR3 plus reference TRBV30 and TRBJ1-1, the full variable domain is SQTIHQWPATLVQPVGSPLSLECTVEGTSNPNLYWYRQAAGRGLQLLFYSVGIGQISSEVPQNLSASRPQDRQFILSSKKLLLSDSGFYLCAWGPSFNTEAFFGQGTRLTVV.